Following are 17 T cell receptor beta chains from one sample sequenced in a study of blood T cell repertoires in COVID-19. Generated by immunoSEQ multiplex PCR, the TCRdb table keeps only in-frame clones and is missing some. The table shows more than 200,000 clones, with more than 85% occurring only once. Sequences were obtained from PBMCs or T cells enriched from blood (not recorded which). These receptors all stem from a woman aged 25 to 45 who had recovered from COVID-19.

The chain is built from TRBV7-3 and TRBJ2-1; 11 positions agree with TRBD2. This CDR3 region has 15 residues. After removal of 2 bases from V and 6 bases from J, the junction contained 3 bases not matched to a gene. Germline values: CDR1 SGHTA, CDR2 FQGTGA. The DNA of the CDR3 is TGTGCCAGCAGCTTAGCTAGCGGGAGGCGCAATGAGCAGTTCTTC. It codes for CASSLASGRRNEQFF.

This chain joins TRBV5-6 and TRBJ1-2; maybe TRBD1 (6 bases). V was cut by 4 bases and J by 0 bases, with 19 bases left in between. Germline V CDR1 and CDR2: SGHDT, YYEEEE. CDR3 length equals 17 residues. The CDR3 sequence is CASSTGQPYLANYGYTF. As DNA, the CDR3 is TGTGCCAGCAGCACGGGACAACCTTATTTAGCTAACTATGGCTACACCTTC.

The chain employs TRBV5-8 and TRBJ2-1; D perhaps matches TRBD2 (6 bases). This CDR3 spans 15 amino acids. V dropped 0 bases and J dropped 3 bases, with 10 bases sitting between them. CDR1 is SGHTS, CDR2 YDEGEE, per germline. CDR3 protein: CASSLEASVYNEQFF. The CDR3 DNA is TGTGCCAGCAGCTTGGAGGCTAGCGTCTACAATGAGCAGTTCTTC. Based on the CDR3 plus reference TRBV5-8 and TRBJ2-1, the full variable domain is EAGVTQSPTHLIKTRGQQATLRCSPISGHTSVYWYQQALGLGLQFLLWYDEGEERNRGNFPPRFSGRQFPNYSSELNVNALELEDSALYLCASSLEASVYNEQFFGPGTRLTVL.

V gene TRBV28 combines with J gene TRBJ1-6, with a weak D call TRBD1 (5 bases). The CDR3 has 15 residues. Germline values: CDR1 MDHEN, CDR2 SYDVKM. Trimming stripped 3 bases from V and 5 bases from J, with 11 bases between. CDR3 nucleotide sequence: TGTGCCAGCAGTTTGTGGGGGGTTGATAATTCACCCCTCCACTTT. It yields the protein CASSLWGVDNSPLHF.

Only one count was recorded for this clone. Here the CDR3 DNA reads TGTGCCAGCAGTTACTCGAGAGCGGACTCCTACAATGAGCAGTTCTTC. It translates to CASSYSRADSYNEQFF. The V call is TRBV6-2 or TRBV6-3, the J call TRBJ2-1, with D possibly TRBD2 on 5 matching bases. CDR3 length equals 16 residues. V dropped 0 bases and J dropped 0 bases, with 9 bases sitting between them. Germline V gives CDR1 MNHEY, CDR2 SVGEGT.

The CDR3, as DNA: TGTGCCAGCAGCCCGGTCGGTTCAGTCGGGGTCCAGCCCCAGCATTTT. Protein: CASSPVGSVGVQPQHF. The rearrangement uses TRBV27 and TRBJ1-5; the D is unclear. Trimming took off 6 bases at V and 7 bases at J, with 22 bases between the two ends. The CDR3 consists of 16 residues. Germline V lookup: CDR1 MNHEY, CDR2 SMNVEV (reference sequence).

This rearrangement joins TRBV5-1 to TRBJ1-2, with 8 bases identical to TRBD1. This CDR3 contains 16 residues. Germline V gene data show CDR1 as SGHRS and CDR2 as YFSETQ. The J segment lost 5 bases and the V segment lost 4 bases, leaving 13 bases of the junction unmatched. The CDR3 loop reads CASSLLTGGPEYGYTF. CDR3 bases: TGCGCCAGCAGCCTCCTCACAGGGGGACCAGAGTATGGCTACACCTTC. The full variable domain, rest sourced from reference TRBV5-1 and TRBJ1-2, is KAGVTQTPRYLIKTRGQQVTLSCSPISGHRSVSWYQQTPGQGLQFLFEYFSETQRNKGNFPGRFSGRQFSNSRSEMNVSTLELGDSALYLCASSLLTGGPEYGYTFGSGTRLTVV.

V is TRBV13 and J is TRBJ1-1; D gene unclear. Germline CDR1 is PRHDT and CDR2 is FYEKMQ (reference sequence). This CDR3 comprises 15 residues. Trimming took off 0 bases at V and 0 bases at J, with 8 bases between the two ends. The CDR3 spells CASSLGARMNTEAFF. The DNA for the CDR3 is TGTGCCAGCAGCTTAGGAGCTAGGATGAACACTGAAGCTTTCTTT.

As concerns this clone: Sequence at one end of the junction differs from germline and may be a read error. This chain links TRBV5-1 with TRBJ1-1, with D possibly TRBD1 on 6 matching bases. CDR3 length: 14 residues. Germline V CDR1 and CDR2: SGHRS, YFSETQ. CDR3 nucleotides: TGCGCTAGCAGCTTGGGACAAGGGGCCACTGAAGCTTTCTTT. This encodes CASSLGQGATEAFF.

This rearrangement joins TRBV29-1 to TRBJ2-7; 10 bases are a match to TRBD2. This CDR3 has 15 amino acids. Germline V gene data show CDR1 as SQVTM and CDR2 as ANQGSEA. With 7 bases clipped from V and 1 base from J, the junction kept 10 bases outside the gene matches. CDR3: CSAQGASGRSYEQYF. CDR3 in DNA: TGCAGCGCCCAAGGGGCTAGCGGGAGATCCTACGAGCAGTACTTC.

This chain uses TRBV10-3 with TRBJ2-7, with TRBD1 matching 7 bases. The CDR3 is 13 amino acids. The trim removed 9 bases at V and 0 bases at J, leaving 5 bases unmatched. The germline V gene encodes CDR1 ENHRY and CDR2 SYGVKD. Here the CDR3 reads CAIQGRLSYEQYF. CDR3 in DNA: TGTGCCATACAGGGGCGCCTCTCCTACGAGCAGTACTTC.

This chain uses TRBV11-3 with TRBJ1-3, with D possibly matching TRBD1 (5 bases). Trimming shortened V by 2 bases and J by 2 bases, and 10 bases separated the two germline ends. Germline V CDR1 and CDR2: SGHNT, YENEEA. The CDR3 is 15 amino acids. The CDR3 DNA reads TGTGCCAGCAGCTTAACCGGGGGTCCTGGAAACACCATATATTTT. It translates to CASSLTGGPGNTIYF.

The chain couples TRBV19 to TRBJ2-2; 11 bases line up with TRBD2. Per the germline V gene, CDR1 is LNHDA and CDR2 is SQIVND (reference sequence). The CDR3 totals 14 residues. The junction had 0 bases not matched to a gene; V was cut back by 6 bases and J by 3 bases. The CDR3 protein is CASRTSGDTGELFF. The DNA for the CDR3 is TGTGCCAGTAGGACTAGCGGGGACACCGGGGAGCTGTTTTTT. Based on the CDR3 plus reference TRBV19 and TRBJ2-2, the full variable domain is DGGITQSPKYLFRKEGQNVTLSCEQNLNHDAMYWYRQDPGQGLRLIYYSQIVNDFQKGDIAEGYSVSREKKESFPLTVTSAQKNPTAFYLCASRTSGDTGELFFGEGSRLTVL.

CDR3 sequence reads: CASSLDGGFYEQYF. CDR3 coding DNA: TGTGCCAGCAGCTTAGACGGCGGCTTCTACGAGCAGTACTTC. The V gene is TRBV7-2, the J gene TRBJ2-7, with unresolved D. The CDR3 consists of 14 residues. Trimming shortened V by 1 base and J by 3 bases, and 10 bases separated the two germline ends. Germline V gene lookup returns CDR1 SGHTA and CDR2 FQGNSA.

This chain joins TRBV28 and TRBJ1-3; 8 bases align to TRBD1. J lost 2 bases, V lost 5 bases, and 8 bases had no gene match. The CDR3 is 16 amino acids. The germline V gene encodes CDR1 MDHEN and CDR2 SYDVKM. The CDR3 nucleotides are TGTGCCAGCAGTCCGGGACAGGTTGCTACTGGAAACACCATATATTTT. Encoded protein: CASSPGQVATGNTIYF.

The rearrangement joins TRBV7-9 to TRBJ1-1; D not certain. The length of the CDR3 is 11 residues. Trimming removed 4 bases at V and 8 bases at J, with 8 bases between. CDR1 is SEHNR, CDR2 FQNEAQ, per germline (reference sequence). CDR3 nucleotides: TGTGCCAGCAGCTCGGTCCGGGAAGCTTTCTTT. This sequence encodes CASSSVREAFF. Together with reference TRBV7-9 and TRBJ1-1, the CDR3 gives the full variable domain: DTGVSQNPRHKITKRGQNVTFRCDPISEHNRLYWYRQTLGQGPEFLTYFQNEAQLEKSRLLSDRFSAERPKGSFSTLEIQRTEQGDSAMYLCASSSVREAFFGQGTRLTVV.

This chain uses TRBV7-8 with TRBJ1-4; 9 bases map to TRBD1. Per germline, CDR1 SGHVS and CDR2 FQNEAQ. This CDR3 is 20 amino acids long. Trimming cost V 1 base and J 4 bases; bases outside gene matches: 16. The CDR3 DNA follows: TGTGCCAGCAGCTTAGTCACGGGACAGGGAAGGATCCCGCTTAATGAAAAACTGTTTTTT. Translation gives CASSLVTGQGRIPLNEKLFF.